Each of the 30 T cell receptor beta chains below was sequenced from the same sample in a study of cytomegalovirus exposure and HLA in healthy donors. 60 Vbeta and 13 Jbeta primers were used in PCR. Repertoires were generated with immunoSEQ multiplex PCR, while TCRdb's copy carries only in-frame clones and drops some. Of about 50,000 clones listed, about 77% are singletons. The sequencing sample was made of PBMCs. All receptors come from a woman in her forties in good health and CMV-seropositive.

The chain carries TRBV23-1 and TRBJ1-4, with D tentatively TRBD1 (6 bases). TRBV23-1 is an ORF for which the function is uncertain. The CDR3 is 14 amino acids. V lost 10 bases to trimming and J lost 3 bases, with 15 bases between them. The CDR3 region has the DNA TGCGCCACCGACTCAGGGGCGGCTAATGAAAAACTGTTTTTT. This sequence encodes CATDSGAANEKLFF.

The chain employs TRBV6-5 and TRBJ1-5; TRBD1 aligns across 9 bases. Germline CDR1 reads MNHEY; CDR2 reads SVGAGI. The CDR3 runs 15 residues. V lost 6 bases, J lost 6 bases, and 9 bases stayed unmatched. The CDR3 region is CASRSTGGLSQPQHF. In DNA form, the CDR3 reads TGTGCCAGCAGATCTACAGGGGGCCTGAGTCAGCCCCAGCATTTT.

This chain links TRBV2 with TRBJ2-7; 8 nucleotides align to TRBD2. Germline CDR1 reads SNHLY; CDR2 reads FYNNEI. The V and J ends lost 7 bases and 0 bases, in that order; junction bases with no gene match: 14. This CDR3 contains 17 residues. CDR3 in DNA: TGTGCCAGCACCGGGAGGGGTAGGGACAAGAGCTCCTACGAGCAGTACTTC. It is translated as CASTGRGRDKSSYEQYF.

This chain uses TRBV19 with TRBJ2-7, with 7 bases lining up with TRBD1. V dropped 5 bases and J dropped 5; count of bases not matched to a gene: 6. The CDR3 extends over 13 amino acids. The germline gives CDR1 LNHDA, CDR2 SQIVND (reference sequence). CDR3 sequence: CASSFRGFDEQYF. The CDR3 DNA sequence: TGTGCCAGTAGTTTCAGGGGGTTTGACGAGCAGTACTTC.

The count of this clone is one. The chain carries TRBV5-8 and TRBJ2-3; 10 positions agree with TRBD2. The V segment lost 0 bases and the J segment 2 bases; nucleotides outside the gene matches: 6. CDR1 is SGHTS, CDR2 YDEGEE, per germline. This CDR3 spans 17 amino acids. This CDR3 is CASSLASLAGNTDTQYF. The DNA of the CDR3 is TGTGCCAGCAGCTTGGCCTCACTAGCGGGAAACACAGATACGCAGTATTTT. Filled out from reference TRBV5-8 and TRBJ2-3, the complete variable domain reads EAGVTQSPTHLIKTRGQQATLRCSPISGHTSVYWYQQALGLGLQFLLWYDEGEERNRGNFPPRFSGRQFPNYSSELNVNALELEDSALYLCASSLASLAGNTDTQYFGPGTRLTVL.

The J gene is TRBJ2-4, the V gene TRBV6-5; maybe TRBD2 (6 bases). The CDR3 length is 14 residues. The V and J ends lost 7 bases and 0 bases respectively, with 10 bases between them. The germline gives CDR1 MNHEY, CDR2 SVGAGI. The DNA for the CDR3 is TGTGCCAGCAATCCGGGACTAGCCAAAAACATTCAGTACTTC. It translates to CASNPGLAKNIQYF.

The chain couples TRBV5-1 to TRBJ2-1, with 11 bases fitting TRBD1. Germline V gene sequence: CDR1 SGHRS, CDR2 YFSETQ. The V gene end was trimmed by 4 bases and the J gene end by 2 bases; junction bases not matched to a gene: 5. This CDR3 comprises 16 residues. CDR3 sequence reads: CASSPGTGGAYNEQFF. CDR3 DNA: TGCGCCAGCAGCCCCGGGACAGGGGGAGCCTACAATGAGCAGTTCTTC.

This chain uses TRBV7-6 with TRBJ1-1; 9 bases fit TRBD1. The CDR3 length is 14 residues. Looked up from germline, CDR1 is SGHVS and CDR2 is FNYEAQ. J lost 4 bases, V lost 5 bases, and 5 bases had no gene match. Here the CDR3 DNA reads TGTGCCAGCAGCCCAGACAGGGGGACCACTGAAGCTTTCTTT. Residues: CASSPDRGTTEAFF.

CDR3 amino acids: CASMDRATYEQYF. The CDR3 DNA reads as TGTGCCAGTATGGACAGGGCTACCTACGAGCAGTACTTC. The V gene is TRBV25-1, the J gene TRBJ2-7; 8 nucleotides line up with TRBD1. CDR1 is MGHDK, CDR2 SYGVNS, per germline. The CDR3 sequence is 13 residues long. The J segment lost 2 bases and the V segment lost 9 bases, leaving 6 bases of the junction unmatched.

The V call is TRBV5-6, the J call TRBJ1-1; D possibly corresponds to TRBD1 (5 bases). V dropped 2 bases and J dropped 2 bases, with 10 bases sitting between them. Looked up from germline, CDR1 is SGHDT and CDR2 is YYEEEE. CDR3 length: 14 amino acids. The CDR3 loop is CASSLQALNTEAFF. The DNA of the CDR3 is TGTGCCAGCAGCTTACAGGCCCTCAACACTGAAGCTTTCTTT.

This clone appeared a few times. The CDR3 region is CASSWGVSNEKLFF. The CDR3, as DNA: TGTGCCAGCAGCTGGGGGGTTTCTAATGAAAAACTGTTTTTT. This rearrangement joins TRBV5-6 to TRBJ1-4, with a tentative D call TRBD1 (5 bases). The V end lost 3 bases, the J end lost 3 bases, and 9 bases lay between the germline ends. This CDR3 contains 14 residues. Germline-derived CDR1 and CDR2 are SGHDT and YYEEEE.

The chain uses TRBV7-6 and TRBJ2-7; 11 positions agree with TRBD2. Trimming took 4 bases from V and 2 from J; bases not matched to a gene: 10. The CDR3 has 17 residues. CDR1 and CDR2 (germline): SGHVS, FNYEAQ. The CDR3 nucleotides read TGTGCCAGCAGCTATTCCGGGACTAGCGGAATAGCCTACGAGCAGTACTTC. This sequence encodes CASSYSGTSGIAYEQYF.

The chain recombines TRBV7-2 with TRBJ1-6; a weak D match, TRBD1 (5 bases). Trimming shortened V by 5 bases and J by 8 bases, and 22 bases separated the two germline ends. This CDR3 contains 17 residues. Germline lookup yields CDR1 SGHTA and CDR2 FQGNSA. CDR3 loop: CASSDTRGGVLHSPLHF. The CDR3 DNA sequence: TGTGCCAGCAGCGACACCCGGGGAGGGGTTCTACATTCACCCCTCCACTTT.

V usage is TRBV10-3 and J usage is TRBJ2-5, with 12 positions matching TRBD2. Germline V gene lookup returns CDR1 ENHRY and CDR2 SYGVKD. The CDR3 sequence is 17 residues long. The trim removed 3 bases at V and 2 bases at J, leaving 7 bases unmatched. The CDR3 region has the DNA TGTGCCATCAGTGATAGAGGACTAGCGGGGTCTCAAGAGACCCAGTACTTC. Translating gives CAISDRGLAGSQETQYF.

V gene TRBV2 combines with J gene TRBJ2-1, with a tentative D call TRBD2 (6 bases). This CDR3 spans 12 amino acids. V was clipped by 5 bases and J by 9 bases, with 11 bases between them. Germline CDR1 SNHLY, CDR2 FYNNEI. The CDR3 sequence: CASSRVGGEQFF. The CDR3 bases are TGTGCCAGCAGTCGAGTCGGGGGTGAGCAGTTCTTC.

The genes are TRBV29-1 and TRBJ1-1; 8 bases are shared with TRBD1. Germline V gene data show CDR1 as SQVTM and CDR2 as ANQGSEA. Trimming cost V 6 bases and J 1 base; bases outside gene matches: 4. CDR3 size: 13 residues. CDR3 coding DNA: TGCAGCGTCGGACAGGGCGGGAACACTGAAGCTTTCTTT. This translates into CSVGQGGNTEAFF. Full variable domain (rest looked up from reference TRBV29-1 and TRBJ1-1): SAVISQKPSRDICQRGTSLTIQCQVDSQVTMMFWYRQQPGQSLTLIATANQGSEATYESGFVIDKFPISRPNLTFSTLTVSNMSPEDSSIYLCSVGQGGNTEAFFGQGTRLTVV.

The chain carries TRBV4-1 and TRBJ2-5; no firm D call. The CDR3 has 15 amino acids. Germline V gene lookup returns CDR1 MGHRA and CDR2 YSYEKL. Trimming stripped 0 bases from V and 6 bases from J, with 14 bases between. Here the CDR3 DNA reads TGCGCCAGCAGCCAAGACGGAGCAAGTTTGAAGACCCAGTACTTC. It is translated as CASSQDGASLKTQYF.

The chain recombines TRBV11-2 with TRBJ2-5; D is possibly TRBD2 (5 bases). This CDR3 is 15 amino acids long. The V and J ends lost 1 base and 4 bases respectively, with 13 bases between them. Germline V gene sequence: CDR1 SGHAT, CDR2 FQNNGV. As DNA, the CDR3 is TGTGCCAGCAGCTTAGCTAGCTCGTCCGGAGAGACCCAGTACTTC. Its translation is CASSLASSSGETQYF.

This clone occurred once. This CDR3 is CASSLTPGQGLMGSPLHF. CDR3 DNA sequence: TGTGCCAGCAGCTTGACCCCGGGACAGGGGCTTATGGGTTCACCCCTCCACTTT. V usage is TRBV11-2 and J usage is TRBJ1-6, with 10 bases matching TRBD1. V lost 3 bases and J lost 9; bases outside the gene matches: 14. The length of the CDR3 is 18 residues. Germline values: CDR1 SGHAT, CDR2 FQNNGV.

CDR3 residues: CASTGSGANVLTF. The CDR3 DNA sequence: TGTGCCTCTACAGGGTCCGGGGCCAACGTCCTGACTTTC. The rearrangement joins TRBV30 to TRBJ2-6; D may be TRBD1 (6 bases). Trimming pared 7 bases from V and 4 bases from J, leaving 11 bases between. The CDR3 contains 13 residues. Germline V gene lookup returns CDR1 GTSNPN and CDR2 SVGIG (reference sequence).

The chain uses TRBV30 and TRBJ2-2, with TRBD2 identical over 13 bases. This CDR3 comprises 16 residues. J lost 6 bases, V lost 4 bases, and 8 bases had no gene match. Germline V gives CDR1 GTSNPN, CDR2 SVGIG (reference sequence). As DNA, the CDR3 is TGTGCCTGGAACCCTCCGGGACTAGCGGGGTCCGGGGAGCTGTTTTTT. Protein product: CAWNPPGLAGSGELFF.

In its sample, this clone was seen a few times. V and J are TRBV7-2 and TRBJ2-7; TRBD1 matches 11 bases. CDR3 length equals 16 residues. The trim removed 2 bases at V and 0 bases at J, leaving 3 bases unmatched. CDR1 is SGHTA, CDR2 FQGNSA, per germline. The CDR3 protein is CASSLTGTGGSYEQYF. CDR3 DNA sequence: TGTGCCAGCAGCTTAACCGGGACAGGGGGCTCCTACGAGCAGTACTTC.

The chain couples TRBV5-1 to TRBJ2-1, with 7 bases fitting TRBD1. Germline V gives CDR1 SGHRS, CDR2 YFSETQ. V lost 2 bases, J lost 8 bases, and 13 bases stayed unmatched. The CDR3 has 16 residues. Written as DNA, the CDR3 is TGCGCCAGCAGCTTCGATACAGGGGAGCCTTACCATGAGCAGTTCTTC. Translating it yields CASSFDTGEPYHEQFF. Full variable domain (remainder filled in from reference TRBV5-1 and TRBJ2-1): KAGVTQTPRYLIKTRGQQVTLSCSPISGHRSVSWYQQTPGQGLQFLFEYFSETQRNKGNFPGRFSGRQFSNSRSEMNVSTLELGDSALYLCASSFDTGEPYHEQFFGPGTRLTVL.

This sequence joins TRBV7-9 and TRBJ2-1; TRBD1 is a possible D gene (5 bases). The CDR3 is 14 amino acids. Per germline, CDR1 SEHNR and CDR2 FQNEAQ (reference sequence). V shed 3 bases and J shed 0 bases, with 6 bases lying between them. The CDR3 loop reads CASSLDTSYNEQFF. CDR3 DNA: TGTGCCAGCAGCTTGGACACCTCCTACAATGAGCAGTTCTTC.

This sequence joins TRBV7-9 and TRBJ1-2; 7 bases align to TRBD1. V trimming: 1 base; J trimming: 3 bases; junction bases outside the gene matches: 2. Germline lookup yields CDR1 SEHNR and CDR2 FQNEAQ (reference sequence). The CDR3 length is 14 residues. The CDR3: CASSLDGTDYGYTF. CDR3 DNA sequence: TGTGCCAGCAGCTTAGATGGGACAGACTATGGCTACACCTTC.

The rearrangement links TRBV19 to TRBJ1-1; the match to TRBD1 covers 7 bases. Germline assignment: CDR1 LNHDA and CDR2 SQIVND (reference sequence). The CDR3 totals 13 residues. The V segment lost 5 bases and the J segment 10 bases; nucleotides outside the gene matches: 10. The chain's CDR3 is CASSPGGSIGAFF. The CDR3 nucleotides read TGTGCCAGTAGTCCAGGGGGTAGTATTGGAGCTTTCTTT. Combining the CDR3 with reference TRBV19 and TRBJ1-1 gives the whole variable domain DGGITQSPKYLFRKEGQNVTLSCEQNLNHDAMYWYRQDPGQGLRLIYYSQIVNDFQKGDIAEGYSVSREKKESFPLTVTSAQKNPTAFYLCASSPGGSIGAFFGQGTRLTVV.

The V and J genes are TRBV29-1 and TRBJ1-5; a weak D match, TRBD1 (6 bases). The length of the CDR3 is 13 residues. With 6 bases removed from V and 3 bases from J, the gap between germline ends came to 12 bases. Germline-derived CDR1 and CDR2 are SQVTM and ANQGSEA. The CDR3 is CSVASGVNQPQHF. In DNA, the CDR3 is TGCAGCGTCGCTTCAGGGGTCAATCAGCCCCAGCATTTT.

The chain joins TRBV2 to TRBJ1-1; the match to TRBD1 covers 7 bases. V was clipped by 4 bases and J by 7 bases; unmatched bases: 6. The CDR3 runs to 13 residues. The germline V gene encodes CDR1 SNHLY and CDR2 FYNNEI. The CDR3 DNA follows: TGTGCCAGCAGTGGAGCGACAGGGAATGAAGCTTTCTTT. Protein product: CASSGATGNEAFF.

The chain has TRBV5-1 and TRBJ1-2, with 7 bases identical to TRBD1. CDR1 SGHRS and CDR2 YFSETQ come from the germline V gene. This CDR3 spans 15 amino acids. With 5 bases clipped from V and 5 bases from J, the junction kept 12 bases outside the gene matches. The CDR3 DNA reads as TGCGCCAGCAGGGTTTCAGCAGGGGGGTTTTATGGCTACACCTTC. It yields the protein CASRVSAGGFYGYTF.

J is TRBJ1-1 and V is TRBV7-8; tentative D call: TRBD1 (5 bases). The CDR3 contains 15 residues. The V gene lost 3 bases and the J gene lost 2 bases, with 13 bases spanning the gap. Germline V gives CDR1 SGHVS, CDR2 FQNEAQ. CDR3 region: CASSLSPGVNTEAFF. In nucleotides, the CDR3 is TGTGCCAGCAGCTTGTCCCCGGGGGTTAACACTGAAGCTTTCTTT.